These 22 T cell receptor beta chains originate from one sample sequenced in a study of cytomegalovirus exposure and HLA in healthy donors. Researchers ran the PCR with 60 Vbeta and 13 Jbeta primers. Generated by immunoSEQ multiplex PCR, the TCRdb table keeps only in-frame clones and is missing some. The table has under 200,000 clones, around 75% seen once. Sequencing was performed on PBMCs. The receptors shown here come from a woman aged 40 to 49 in good health and CMV-seropositive.

V usage is TRBV5-8 and J usage is TRBJ1-4, with D unclear. Trimming pared 1 base from V and 5 bases from J, leaving 9 bases between. CDR1 SGHTS and CDR2 YDEGEE come from the germline V gene. This CDR3 is 14 amino acids long. CDR3: CASSLRGTNEKLFF. Here the CDR3 DNA reads TGTGCCAGCAGCTTGCGGGGAACAAATGAAAAACTGTTTTTT.

This clone was picked up a small number of times. The V and J genes are TRBV18 and TRBJ1-1; possible D gene TRBD1, 6 bases. Germline loops: CDR1 KGHSH, CDR2 LQKENI. The CDR3 totals 15 residues. V was pared by 6 bases and J by 3 bases, with 17 bases between. The CDR3 sequence: CASSPLDSRYTEAFF. CDR3 nucleotide sequence: TGTGCCAGCTCCCCCCTGGACAGCCGGTACACTGAAGCTTTCTTT.

The chain employs TRBV9 and TRBJ2-7; TRBD1 is a possible D gene (5 bases). CDR1 is SGDLS and CDR2 is YYNGEE in the germline V gene. The CDR3 runs to 14 residues. The V end was cut by 3 bases, the J end by 2 bases, with 12 bases between. This CDR3 reads CASSARQPPYEQYF. As DNA, the CDR3 is TGTGCCAGCAGCGCCCGACAGCCTCCCTACGAGCAGTACTTC. Filled out from reference TRBV9 and TRBJ2-7, the complete variable domain reads DSGVTQTPKHLITATGQRVTLRCSPRSGDLSVYWYQQSLDQGLQFLIQYYNGEERAKGNILERFSAQQFPDLHSELNLSSLELGDSALYFCASSARQPPYEQYFGPGTRLTVT.

The chain couples TRBV5-5 to TRBJ2-7; D possibly corresponds to TRBD2 (6 bases). The germline V gene has CDR1 SGHKS and CDR2 YYEKEE (reference sequence). The CDR3 is 14 residues long. V dropped 0 bases and J dropped 9 bases, with 16 bases sitting between them. This chain's CDR3 is CASSLGGQGGWQYF. DNA for the CDR3: TGTGCCAGCAGCTTGGGCGGGCAGGGAGGTTGGCAGTACTTC.

This sequence joins TRBV30 and TRBJ1-1, with D hard to call. Germline assignment: CDR1 GTSNPN and CDR2 SVGIG (reference sequence). Trimming removed 3 bases from V and 3 bases from J, with 11 bases in between. This CDR3 has 13 amino acids. The chain's CDR3 is CAWRNSRDTEAFF. The CDR3 nucleotides are TGTGCCTGGAGGAATTCCCGGGACACTGAAGCTTTCTTT.

This clone was observed a handful of times. The V gene is TRBV4-2, the J gene TRBJ1-3; no clear D. Trimming cost V 1 base and J 4 bases, with 20 bases left between them. This CDR3 comprises 18 residues. Germline V gives CDR1 LGHNA, CDR2 YNFKEQ. CDR3 sequence (DNA): TGTGCCAGCAGCCAAGCCCCAGGAGGGAGGCCGGGAGGAAACACCATATATTTT. Its protein product is CASSQAPGGRPGGNTIYF.

The V and J genes are TRBV4-3 and TRBJ1-1; perhaps TRBD1 as D (6 bases). V was cut by 4 bases and J by 3 bases, with 9 bases left in between. The length of the CDR3 is 13 residues. CDR1 is LGHNA and CDR2 is YSLEER in the germline V gene. CDR3 residues: CASSRQGYTEAFF. The DNA of the CDR3 is TGCGCCAGCAGCCGGCAGGGGTACACTGAAGCTTTCTTT.

This clone occurred once. Other nucleotide sequences from this sample produce the same CDR3. This chain joins TRBV5-4 and TRBJ1-2; 8 nucleotides align to TRBD1. Germline CDR1 reads SGHNT; CDR2 reads YYREEE (reference sequence). V shed 2 bases, J shed 0 bases, and the junction held 0 bases outside the gene matches. The CDR3 has 14 amino acids. The CDR3, as DNA: TGTGCCAGCAGCTTACAGGGGGCTAACTATGGCTACACCTTC. Amino acid sequence: CASSLQGANYGYTF.

The J gene is TRBJ2-7, the V gene TRBV30; 8 positions match TRBD2. J gave up 1 base and V 1 base, and 6 bases lay outside the gene matches. Germline CDR1 reads GTSNPN; CDR2 reads SVGIG (reference sequence). This CDR3 region has 15 residues. The CDR3 sequence: CAWSGFSGISYEQYF. CDR3 DNA sequence: TGTGCCTGGAGTGGGTTTAGCGGGATTTCCTACGAGCAGTACTTC.

This sequence joins TRBV11-2 and TRBJ1-2; TRBD1 aligns across 7 bases. Germline V gene lookup returns CDR1 SGHAT and CDR2 FQNNGV. Trimming at V came to 0 bases and at J to 0 bases, leaving 4 bases not matched to a gene. The CDR3 sequence is 16 residues long. The CDR3 reads CASSLDPGQPNYGYTF. CDR3 in DNA: TGTGCCAGCAGCTTAGACCCGGGACAGCCTAACTATGGCTACACCTTC.

The V and J genes are TRBV30 and TRBJ1-2, with 8 bases lining up with TRBD1. Germline V gene data show CDR1 as GTSNPN and CDR2 as SVGIG (reference sequence). This CDR3 spans 16 amino acids. Germline trimming cut 4 bases from V and 8 bases from J; bases unmatched to any gene: 18. The CDR3 reads CAWIVPLQGAADGYTF. In DNA form, the CDR3 reads TGTGCCTGGATCGTCCCCCTCCAGGGGGCAGCGGACGGCTACACCTTC.

The chain couples TRBV6-6 to TRBJ2-2; 10 bases are shared with TRBD2. From germline, CDR1 is MNHNY and CDR2 SVGAGI (reference sequence). The V and J ends lost 6 bases and 5 bases, in that order; junction bases with no gene match: 6. The CDR3 is made up of 15 amino acids. CDR3 amino acids: CASSQEGLATGELFF. The CDR3 bases are TGTGCCAGCAGCCAAGAGGGACTAGCGACCGGGGAGCTGTTTTTT.

CDR3 region: CAISESGGDTIYF. In nucleotides, the CDR3 is TGTGCCATCAGTGAGTCTGGGGGGGACACCATATATTTT. V usage is TRBV10-3 and J usage is TRBJ1-3; perhaps TRBD1 as D (5 bases). V was clipped by 0 bases and J by 8 bases, with 8 bases between them. The length of the CDR3 is 13 residues. Germline values: CDR1 ENHRY, CDR2 SYGVKD.

The rearrangement links TRBV9 to TRBJ1-1; tentative D call: TRBD1 (6 bases). Germline CDR1 SGDLS, CDR2 YYNGEE. Trimming removed 0 bases at V and 1 base at J, with 10 bases between. The length of the CDR3 is 15 residues. The CDR3 sequence: CASSVAGVRNTEAFF. Written as DNA, the CDR3 is TGTGCCAGCAGCGTAGCAGGGGTTCGGAACACTGAAGCTTTCTTT.

The chain has TRBV19 and TRBJ1-5; D ambiguous. CDR3 length equals 14 residues. The V and J ends lost 2 bases and 6 bases respectively, with 11 bases between them. The germline V gene has CDR1 LNHDA and CDR2 SQIVND (reference sequence). CDR3 loop: CASSIPGLGQPQHF. The CDR3 DNA reads TGTGCCAGTAGTATACCGGGATTAGGTCAGCCCCAGCATTTT.

The CDR3 loop reads CASRGRQGTGELFF. CDR3 sequence (DNA): TGTGCCAGTAGAGGGCGACAGGGTACCGGGGAGCTGTTTTTT. V and J are TRBV19 and TRBJ2-2, with 7 bases matching TRBD1. Germline lookup yields CDR1 LNHDA and CDR2 SQIVND (reference sequence). The ends lost 6 bases at V and 5 bases at J; junction bases unmatched: 6. The length of the CDR3 is 14 residues.

There are a few counts of this clone. V gene TRBV7-6 combines with J gene TRBJ1-5; no firm D call. The CDR3 is 14 residues long. Germline CDR1 is SGHVS and CDR2 is FNYEAQ. V was trimmed by 5 bases and J by 0 bases, leaving 8 bases between them. CDR3 sequence: CASSAYYSNQPQHF. CDR3 coding DNA: TGTGCCAGCAGCGCCTATTATAGCAATCAGCCCCAGCATTTT.

The chain joins TRBV7-8 to TRBJ1-6, with D possibly TRBD1 on 6 matching bases. From germline, CDR1 is SGHVS and CDR2 FQNEAQ. This CDR3 has 19 residues. V was shortened by 2 bases and J by 3 bases, with 20 bases between the two germline ends. DNA of the CDR3: TGTGCCAGCAGCTTAAAATTCACCGGACAGTCTATCTATAATTCACCCCTCCACTTT. As protein: CASSLKFTGQSIYNSPLHF.

The chain recombines TRBV7-2 with TRBJ2-7; 13 bases align to TRBD2. The V gene's germline CDR1 is SGHTA and CDR2 FQGNSA. The CDR3 runs 16 residues. With V trimmed by 1 base and J by 2 bases, 2 bases remained unmatched. The CDR3, as DNA: TGTGCCAGCAGCTTAGAGGGACTAGCGGGGACCTACGAGCAGTACTTC. It is translated as CASSLEGLAGTYEQYF.

This rearrangement joins TRBV19 to TRBJ2-7, with 14 bases lining up with TRBD2. The CDR3 runs to 15 residues. With 4 bases clipped from V and 7 bases from J, the junction kept 6 bases outside the gene matches. Germline lookup yields CDR1 LNHDA and CDR2 SQIVND (reference sequence). The CDR3 sequence: CASSSGTSGSWEQYF. The CDR3 DNA follows: TGTGCCAGTAGTAGCGGGACTAGCGGGAGTTGGGAGCAGTACTTC.

This clone was recorded once. In DNA form, the CDR3 reads TGCGCCAGCACCCCCTGGGGGGATGACGGGGAGCTGTTTTTT. Protein product: CASTPWGDDGELFF. The chain employs TRBV5-1 and TRBJ2-2; D possibly corresponds to TRBD2 (6 bases). Trimming shortened V by 6 bases and J by 7 bases, and 16 bases separated the two germline ends. The length of the CDR3 is 14 residues. CDR1 SGHRS and CDR2 YFSETQ come from the germline V gene.

The chain carries TRBV19 and TRBJ2-3, with 13 bases lining up with TRBD2. The trim removed 3 bases at V and 4 bases at J, leaving 7 bases unmatched. This CDR3 region has 17 residues. Germline V lookup: CDR1 LNHDA, CDR2 SQIVND (reference sequence). The CDR3, as DNA: TGTGCCAGTAGTATGCGGGGACTAGCGGGACGTGCAGATACGCAGTATTTT. Residues: CASSMRGLAGRADTQYF.